The 17 T cell receptor beta chains below all came from one sample that was sequenced in a study of a mutant IDH1 vaccine in newly diagnosed glioma. Sequenced by immunoSEQ multiplex PCR; TCRdb stores in-frame clones only, minus some. The sample consists of around 23,000 clones, around 79% of them appearing once. The antigens these receptors bind are not known. Time point defined: week 5, during vaccination. In the vaccine, a single dose held 300 ug of the mutant IDH1 20-mer peptide, along with topical imiquimod. The starting material was PBMCs, obtained from a glioma patient whose treatment included an IDH1 peptide vaccine. All receptors derive from a man in his forties with glioma.

The chain combines TRBV11-2 with TRBJ2-1, with no clear D. V lost 5 bases and J 0 bases, leaving 8 bases between the germline ends. Germline V lookup: CDR1 SGHAT, CDR2 FQNNGV. This CDR3 is 14 amino acids long. The DNA of the CDR3 is TGTGCCAGCAGCGACTTGAGCTCCTACAATGAGCAGTTCTTC. Its translation: CASSDLSSYNEQFF.

The J gene is TRBJ1-1, the V gene TRBV10-3; no clear D. The CDR3 contains 13 residues. Deletions cut 0 bases from V and 0 bases from J, with 2 bases between. CDR1 and CDR2 from the germline V gene are ENHRY and SYGVKD. This chain's CDR3 is CAISESVNTEAFF. CDR3 DNA: TGTGCCATCAGTGAGTCCGTGAACACTGAAGCTTTCTTT.

The V gene is TRBV10-3, the J gene TRBJ1-1; 11 positions agree with TRBD1. Germline trimming cut 2 bases from V and 5 bases from J; bases unmatched to any gene: 7. In germline, CDR1 is ENHRY, CDR2 SYGVKD. The CDR3 contains 16 residues. The DNA of the CDR3 is TGTGCCATCAGTGAGGGGACAGGGGGAGGGTCGACTGAAGCTTTCTTT. Translating gives CAISEGTGGGSTEAFF.

The chain links TRBV19 to TRBJ2-3; TRBD2 aligns across 9 bases. CDR1 is LNHDA, CDR2 SQIVND, per germline (reference sequence). The J segment lost 1 base and the V segment lost 0 bases, leaving 5 bases of the junction unmatched. CDR3 length: 17 amino acids. The DNA for the CDR3 is TGTGCCAGTAGTATAGATCGCAGGACTAGCGGCACAGATACGCAGTATTTT. It is translated as CASSIDRRTSGTDTQYF.

The rearrangement links TRBV30 to TRBJ1-2; maybe TRBD1 (6 bases). V was pared by 4 bases and J by 1 base, with 16 bases between. CDR3 size: 15 residues. Germline CDR1 is GTSNPN and CDR2 is SVGIG (reference sequence). The CDR3: CAWKNRDTGNYGYTF. The CDR3 DNA follows: TGTGCCTGGAAAAACCGGGACACTGGTAACTATGGCTACACCTTC.

The chain links TRBV7-9 to TRBJ2-3; tentatively, D is TRBD1 (5 bases). The V end lost 5 bases, the J end lost 0 bases, and 12 bases lay between the germline ends. Looked up from germline, CDR1 is SEHNR and CDR2 is FQNEAQ (reference sequence). The CDR3 is made up of 15 amino acids. Here the CDR3 DNA reads TGTGCCAGCAGCCCTATGACAGTTAGCACAGATACGCAGTATTTT. The encoded protein is CASSPMTVSTDTQYF.

By sample fraction, this clone is medium-sized. The chain carries TRBV19 and TRBJ1-1; no firm D call. Germline V CDR1 and CDR2: LNHDA, SQIVND (reference sequence). The ends were cut back, 8 bases at V and 3 bases at J, with 10 bases in the middle. The CDR3 extends over 12 amino acids. CDR3: CASRTWDTEAFF. The CDR3 coding sequence is TGTGCCAGTCGTACGTGGGACACTGAAGCTTTCTTT. The complete variable domain, with remaining parts taken from reference TRBV19 and TRBJ1-1, reads DGGITQSPKYLFRKEGQNVTLSCEQNLNHDAMYWYRQDPGQGLRLIYYSQIVNDFQKGDIAEGYSVSREKKESFPLTVTSAQKNPTAFYLCASRTWDTEAFFGQGTRLTVV.

V gene TRBV4-3 combines with J gene TRBJ2-2; D not certain. The CDR3 totals 15 residues. Germline V lookup: CDR1 LGHNA, CDR2 YSLEER. Trimming stripped 2 bases from V and 1 base from J, with 8 bases between. The CDR3, as DNA: TGCGCCAGCAGCCAAAAGGACGGGAACACCGGGGAGCTGTTTTTT. Translated: CASSQKDGNTGELFF.

The chain employs TRBV10-3 and TRBJ1-1; possible D gene TRBD1, 5 bases. The V and J ends lost 3 bases and 0 bases respectively, with 11 bases between them. Germline V gene sequence: CDR1 ENHRY, CDR2 SYGVKD. This CDR3 has 15 amino acids. The CDR3 here is CAISDNQGLNTEAFF. The CDR3 coding sequence is TGTGCCATCAGTGATAATCAGGGCTTGAACACTGAAGCTTTCTTT.

The rearrangement uses TRBV9 and TRBJ2-2; no firm D call. V was cut by 3 bases and J by 1 base, with 13 bases left in between. Germline V gene sequence: CDR1 SGDLS, CDR2 YYNGEE. CDR3 length: 16 amino acids. CDR3 DNA sequence: TGTGCCAGCAGCGCCTCGTGGGCCTTGAACACCGGGGAGCTGTTTTTT. Protein product: CASSASWALNTGELFF. Full variable domain (remainder filled in from reference TRBV9 and TRBJ2-2): DSGVTQTPKHLITATGQRVTLRCSPRSGDLSVYWYQQSLDQGLQFLIQYYNGEERAKGNILERFSAQQFPDLHSELNLSSLELGDSALYFCASSASWALNTGELFFGEGSRLTVL.

CDR3 nucleotide sequence: TGTGCCAGCAGTGGAGGAGATGGGGGCTCTGGGGCCAACGTCCTGACTTTC. Translated: CASSGGDGGSGANVLTF. The V gene is TRBV6-4, the J gene TRBJ2-6; possibly TRBD1 or TRBD2 for D (5 bases each). The germline gives CDR1 MRHNA, CDR2 SNTAGT. The CDR3 has 17 residues. Trimming pared 4 bases from V and 0 bases from J, leaving 13 bases between.

The chain links TRBV11-2 to TRBJ2-5; D is perhaps TRBD1 (5 bases). The DNA end is more similar to TRBJ2-7, so the J call may be wrong. CDR1 and CDR2 (germline): SGHAT, FQNNGV. There are 15 residues in the CDR3. This CDR3 is CASRLRSQGTYEQYF. As DNA, the CDR3 is TGTGCCAGCAGACTAAGATCCCAGGGCACCTACGAGCAGTACTTC.

The rearrangement uses TRBV7-2 and TRBJ2-1; no clear D gene. Germline-derived CDR1 and CDR2 are SGHTA and FQGNSA. The CDR3 runs 14 residues. Trimming took off 7 bases at V and 0 bases at J, with 10 bases between the two ends. Here the CDR3 reads CASTDMSSYNEQFF. The CDR3 DNA reads TGTGCCAGCACCGACATGAGCTCCTACAATGAGCAGTTCTTC.

The chain employs TRBV28 and TRBJ2-6; no clear D. CDR1 and CDR2 from the germline V gene are MDHEN and SYDVKM. The CDR3 is 15 amino acids. V gave up 5 bases and J gave up 0 bases, with 8 bases separating them. CDR3 loop: CASSASYSGANVLTF. The CDR3 nucleotides are TGTGCCAGCAGTGCCTCGTACTCTGGGGCCAACGTCCTGACTTTC.

This clone was recorded only once. The V call is TRBV20-1, the J call TRBJ2-3, with D unresolved. This CDR3 has 11 residues. The V gene lost 6 bases and the J gene lost 6 bases, with 10 bases spanning the gap. Germline V gene sequence: CDR1 DFQATT, CDR2 SNEGSKA (reference sequence). CDR3 DNA sequence: TGCAGTGCGGGCACAGCGGATACGCAGTATTTT. Its protein is CSAGTADTQYF.

CDR3 amino acids: CASSKGVDQPQHF. In nucleotides, the CDR3 is TGTGCCAGCAGTAAGGGGGTGGATCAGCCCCAGCATTTT. The J gene is TRBJ1-5, the V gene TRBV27, with a weak D call TRBD1 (6 bases). V lost 5 bases and J lost 5, with 10 bases in between. The germline CDR1 and CDR2 sequences are MNHEY and SMNVEV (reference sequence). The CDR3 runs to 13 residues.

V and J are TRBV7-2 and TRBJ2-3, with TRBD2 matching over 11 bases. V lost 5 bases to trimming and J lost 2 bases; unmatched junction nucleotides: 12. CDR3 length: 18 residues. CDR1 is SGHTA, CDR2 FQGNSA, per germline. Here the CDR3 DNA reads TGTGCCAGCAGCCCTAGAGTCTGGACTAGCGGGCCCACAGATACGCAGTATTTT. Its protein product is CASSPRVWTSGPTDTQYF.